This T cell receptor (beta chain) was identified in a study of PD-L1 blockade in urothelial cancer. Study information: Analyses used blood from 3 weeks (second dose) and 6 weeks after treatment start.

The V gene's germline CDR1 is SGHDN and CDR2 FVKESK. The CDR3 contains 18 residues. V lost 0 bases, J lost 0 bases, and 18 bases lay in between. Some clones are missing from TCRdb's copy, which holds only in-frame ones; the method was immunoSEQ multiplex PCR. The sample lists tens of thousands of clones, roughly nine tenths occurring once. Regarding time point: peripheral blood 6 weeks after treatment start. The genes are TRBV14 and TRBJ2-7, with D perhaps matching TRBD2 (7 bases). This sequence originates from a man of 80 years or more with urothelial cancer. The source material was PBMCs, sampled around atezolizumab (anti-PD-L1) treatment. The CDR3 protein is CASSQDFFGGGSSYEQYF. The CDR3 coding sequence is TGTGCCAGCAGCCAAGATTTCTTTGGGGGGGGCAGCTCCTACGAGCAGTACTTC.